This T cell receptor (beta chain) emerged from a study of cytomegalovirus exposure and HLA in healthy donors (TCRdb year 2017). Background on the whole study: An earlier analysis of a few hundred of the donors reported 276 Gb of sequence data and 117 million unique TCR beta sequences obtained from about 170 million T cells. About 280 gigabases of sequencing data and around 90 million unique TCR sequences made up an early release that covered around 640 HLA-typed donors. The genetic ancestry cluster associated with self-reported Caucasian donors included over 65% of the approximately 400 genotyped donors. The study aimed to test whether signatures of past pathogen exposure could be identified by cataloging public T cell receptors. The study profiled the T cell repertoires of hundreds of subjects by immunosequencing and related them to cytomegalovirus serostatus. Besides the first cohort of about 730 subjects, a separate validation cohort made up of 120 different subjects was used. To predict cytomegalovirus infection status, the study brought together high-throughput TCR immunosequencing, statistical association of individual TCRs with disease status, and machine learning. To study patterns of TCR occurrence, a later analysis re-analyzed previously published TCR beta repertoires from 666 donors and added high-resolution HLA genotyping. Rather than drawing on any new phenotypic data, the later analysis identified candidate immune exposures from TCR beta sequences and the way those sequences occurred across donors. An earlier analysis of nearly 600 of the donors applied high-throughput TCR beta sequencing to assess whether each TCR beta V gene segment acted as functional or pseudogenic. Donor age, sex, ethnicity and CMV serostatus were compiled together with the repertoire data. Genome-wide SNP genotypes for about 60% of the roughly 670 donors were used in a later genetic analysis, which treated that subset as a discovery cohort. Every repertoire in the discovery cohort had been generated on one and the same sequencing platform. Class I and class II HLA loci were covered by the typing at four-digit resolution. The number of typed donors differed by locus: 629-630 for A, B, C, DRB1 and DQB1; 500 to 550 for DQA1; 606 for DPA1; and about 450 for DPB1. Because of strong linkage in the cohort, roughly five DR-DQ haplotypes were treated as single units for association and clustering. On average, about 200,000 unique TCR beta nucleotide sequences were sequenced per donor among a few hundred genotyped donors of the cohort, with roughly 18% of those sequences being non-productive.

Details on this clone: What this receptor recognizes is not known. No base qualities exist here, and no much larger clone lies one base off it.

Broader findings and caveats from the paper: The study listed 164 TCR beta chains as associated with cytomegalovirus. Compared with the approximately 720-donor mean, donors in an Asian-associated ancestry cluster had fewer N-insertions in productive TCRs, according to a later genetic analysis. In vitro tests confirmed that a few of the cytomegalovirus-associated TCR beta chains recognize cytomegalovirus antigens. A later analysis reported that several top co-occurrence clusters appeared linked to parvovirus B19, influenza, CMV and Epstein-Barr virus. The only immune exposure information available for the cohort was CMV serostatus. Most TCR sequences were seen in very few donors, while some public TCRs were found in many individuals. This cohort had only TCR beta chains sequenced, and the lack of alpha or paired-chain data limited which features could be detected. A later analysis associated 17,000 or so TCR beta sequences with specific HLA alleles at a false discovery rate of 0.05. Some IMGT-functional V segments, including TRBV6-2 and TRBV6-3, could not be told apart with the 87-base-pair reads, so those segments were excluded. The sequencing pipeline was judged likely to have produced a cluster of highly shared sequence variants as a technical artifact. According to a later analysis, most CMV-associated TCR beta chains appeared to be HLA-restricted, and the HLA associations seemed to be driven largely by CMV exposure. It was suggested by the authors that the approach could potentially be generalized to other disease states and immunological phenotypes. Correlated functional status among segregating V segments might be attributable to linkage disequilibrium, but an unknown experimental factor could not be ruled out. A further reported finding was that TCR beta sequences accurately predicted the HLA-A and HLA-B alleles for most subjects in the first cohort. The earlier analysis of a few hundred of the donors excluded roughly 17 rarely observed V segments, including chromosome 9 orphons, because counts were too low. Compared with equally common non-associated chains, HLA-associated TCR beta chains in a later analysis were more clonally expanded and had lower generation probabilities. When HLA alleles, especially DR and DQ, strongly co-occurred, attributing TCR associations to individual alleles was difficult. Cytomegalovirus status was reported to be diagnosed by the classifier with high specificity and sensitivity in both the original and validation cohorts. An earlier analysis of approximately 500 of the donors showed that most TCR beta V segments appeared in productive rearrangements either about 87% or about 30% of the time, which broadly matched IMGT annotations. Because HLA typing was missing for some donors at each locus, association tests included only the typed subset. V-gene and J-gene trimming of TCR beta chains was associated with a missense DCLRE1C variant in a later genetic analysis, and the association was replicated in an independent cohort. Sequencing depth was assumed to be roughly uniform across donors in the presence/absence analyses, though that assumption may not hold. According to a later analysis, TCR association rates differed among HLA loci, with DRB1 alleles showing the most associated TCRs and HLA-C alleles showing the fewest.

The cohort comprised some 730 healthy bone marrow donors. At the time of sampling, every cohort member was nominally healthy, though immune exposures that went unrecorded were likely present. The donor was CMV seronegative and belonged to the group of more than 300 seronegative cohort members. A peripheral blood sample was collected from each donor, and TCR beta sequencing was performed on peripheral blood mononuclear cells. Genomic DNA was extracted from the blood cell samples with the Qiagen DNeasy Blood Extraction Kit. Library method: the immunoSEQ multiplex PCR assay. The multiplex PCR relied on a mix of 60 forward primers for TCR Vbeta segments and 13 reverse primers for TCR Jbeta segments. A multiplex PCR assay on genomic DNA amplified the CDR3 region of rearranged TCR beta genes. The Illumina HiSeq System was used to sequence the amplified TCR beta libraries as 87-base-pair reads. On the authors' methods: A later analysis tallied tens of millions of unique TCR beta chains across the 666 repertoires, and some 10 million of those chains were shared by two or more donors. A nearest-neighbor algorithm error-corrected the raw reads and collapsed the reads into unique sequences, merging closely related sequences to remove PCR and sequencing errors. To assign V, D and J gene segments, CDR3 sequences were aligned to IMGT reference sequences. Each retained sequence needed at least a six-nucleotide match to both a V gene segment and a J gene segment. Rearrangements were called productive when the CDR3 lacked stop codons and stayed in frame with V and J; all others were non-productive. Following IMGT convention, CDR3 was defined as the stretch from the second conserved V-encoded cysteine up to the conserved J-encoded phenylalanine. Sequences without an unambiguous match to a single V gene segment were excluded from the earlier analysis of several hundred of the donors. In an earlier analysis of several hundred of the donors, V segments were called functional above 56.7% productive rearrangements and were called segregating when the between-donor standard deviation exceeded 5%. A statistical classification framework was developed to diagnose cytomegalovirus status using the catalog of TCR beta chain sequences. A later analysis assigned V and J genes by comparing TCR nucleotide sequences with IMGT/GENE-DB human TR gene sequences. In a later analysis, CDR3 sequences and most-parsimonious VDJ recombination scenarios were assigned using the TCRdist pipeline. In a later analysis, every TCR beta chain was defined by the combination of its CDR3 amino acid sequence and its V-gene family, and reads without a unique V-gene family were dropped. As a way to deal with suspected cross-contamination and a sequencing artifact, a later analysis dropped nearly 600 nucleotide sequences that were highly shared and had low generation probability. In a later analysis, a clonal expansion index was calculated for each public chain from normalized within-repertoire ranks of inferred template counts. A later analysis computed generation probabilities with a VDJ recombination model fitted to out-of-frame rearrangements, and checked the results against IGoR. Hypergeometric tests were used in a later analysis to score TCR-TCR, TCR-HLA and TCR-CMV co-occurrence, with a repertoire-size bias correction applied to the TCR pairs. To estimate false discovery rates, a later analysis permuted the HLA or CMV assignments 20 times. In a later analysis, co-occurring TCRs were grouped using DBSCAN, with TCRdist sequence similarity added in when clustering inside HLA-allele-positive subsets. For co-occurrence clustering, repertoires with fewer than 30,000 or more than 120,000 public chains were excluded, along with five repertoires with anomalous nucleotide sharing. TCRdb provides this immuneACCESS table in a form limited to in-frame rearrangements. Some clones are lacking; in checked studies, under half of them reflect an unresolved V gene, and why the rest are absent is not known. Clone size and the V and J calls come from that table; the DNA yielded D and trimming. The table for this sample lists some 100,000 clones; 75% to 90% of them were counted only once. The ten largest clonotypes hold about 3.8% of the sample.

Looking up the germline V gene yields CDR1 ENHRY and CDR2 SYGVKD. V and J lose 8 bases and 6 bases, and a span of 20 bases separates them. Including cysteine and phenylalanine, the CDR3 has 15 amino acids. Only the CDR3 portion is preserved as DNA: 45 bases, with reading frame beginning at the first base. Recombination linked TRBV10-3 to TRBJ1-5; TRBD1 is a weak D gene call, 6 bases matching. This TCR was sampled from a man aged 30 to 45 in good health and CMV-seronegative. Sequences were obtained from PBMCs. The nucleotide sequence is given as TGTGCCATCGGGGAAAATGCGGGGGGCAGTCAGCCCCAGCATTTT. The resulting protein is CAIGENAGGSQPQHF.